Below, 16 T cell receptor beta chains from the same sample are listed, as sequenced in a study of blood T cell repertoires in COVID-19. The table came from immunoSEQ multiplex PCR; TCRdb's copy has only in-frame clones and leaves some out. The table shows a few hundred thousand clones, with about nine tenths occurring only once. The specimen was peripheral blood. The receptors stem from a woman in her twenties or thirties with active or convalescent COVID-19.

V gene TRBV18 combines with J gene TRBJ2-7; 7 nucleotides line up with TRBD1. This CDR3 is built from 15 residues. Trimming took 3 bases from V and 2 from J; bases not matched to a gene: 7. Germline V gives CDR1 KGHSH, CDR2 LQKENI. In DNA form, the CDR3 reads TGTGCCAGCTCACCTACCCCTGACAGGGCCTACGAGCAGTACTTC. It is translated as CASSPTPDRAYEQYF. The variable domain in full, completed from reference TRBV18 and TRBJ2-7, reads NAGVMQNPRHLVRRRGQEARLRCSPMKGHSHVYWYRQLPEEGLKFMVYLQKENIIDESGMPKERFSAEFPKEGPSILRIQQVVRGDSAAYFCASSPTPDRAYEQYFGPGTRLTVT.

The chain links TRBV5-1 to TRBJ2-2, with a weak D call TRBD2 (5 bases). V was shortened by 0 bases and J by 6 bases, with 9 bases between the two germline ends. The CDR3 consists of 14 residues. In germline, CDR1 is SGHRS, CDR2 YFSETQ. Here the CDR3 DNA reads TGCGCCAGCAGCTTGGAAGAAGCGGCCGGGGAGCTGTTTTTT. Protein: CASSLEEAAGELFF.

The genes are TRBV4-1 and TRBJ2-1; the match to TRBD2 covers 13 bases. The CDR3 runs 17 residues. Losses at the gene ends were 3 bases for V and 1 base for J; bases not matched to a gene: 3. Germline V gene sequence: CDR1 MGHRA, CDR2 YSYEKL. In DNA form, the CDR3 reads TGCGCCAGCAGCCACCGGACTAGCGGGGGATCCTACAATGAGCAGTTCTTC. This gives the protein CASSHRTSGGSYNEQFF.

V and J are TRBV2 and TRBJ2-2; tentatively, D is TRBD1 (6 bases). The CDR3 length is 14 residues. Germline CDR1 SNHLY, CDR2 FYNNEI. V shed 2 bases and J shed 8 bases, with 12 bases lying between them. CDR3 DNA: TGTGCCAGCAGTGAAATGGGGGCAGGTGGGGAGCTGTTTTTT. It yields the protein CASSEMGAGGELFF.

V gene TRBV6-5 combines with J gene TRBJ2-5; 10 bases line up with TRBD2. J was trimmed by 5 bases and V by 0 bases; bases with no gene match: 6. The CDR3 spans 16 residues. In germline, CDR1 is MNHEY, CDR2 SVGAGI. The CDR3 here is CASSYSTSGAGETQYF. The DNA of the CDR3 is TGTGCCAGCAGTTACTCAACTAGCGGGGCGGGGGAGACCCAGTACTTC.

This chain joins TRBV7-2 and TRBJ2-7; D is undetermined. Germline V gene sequence: CDR1 SGHTA, CDR2 FQGNSA. Trimming pared 2 bases from V and 0 bases from J, leaving 8 bases between. The CDR3 runs to 14 residues. CDR3 in amino acids: CASSLLTSSYEQYF. CDR3 DNA: TGTGCCAGCAGCTTACTCACGAGCTCCTACGAGCAGTACTTC.

This clone was counted a few times. Other DNA sequences within the sample encode an identical CDR3. The rearrangement uses TRBV5-1 and TRBJ1-4, with TRBD1 identical over 9 bases. The length of the CDR3 is 14 residues. The V segment lost 4 bases and the J segment 8 bases; nucleotides outside the gene matches: 6. Germline V gives CDR1 SGHRS, CDR2 YFSETQ. CDR3 loop: CASSPGQGGEKLFF. The CDR3 region has the DNA TGCGCCAGCAGCCCGGGACAGGGAGGGGAAAAACTGTTTTTT.

This rearrangement joins TRBV4-3 to TRBJ1-1; TRBD1 agrees at 8 bases. With 1 base clipped from V and 5 bases from J, the junction kept 6 bases outside the gene matches. CDR3 length equals 15 residues. Looked up from germline, CDR1 is LGHNA and CDR2 is YSLEER. The CDR3 loop is CASSQARRGLTEAFF. For the CDR3, the DNA is TGCGCCAGCAGCCAAGCTCGCAGGGGGCTAACTGAAGCTTTCTTT.

This chain joins TRBV19 and TRBJ2-3; D gene unclear. Germline CDR1 reads LNHDA; CDR2 reads SQIVND (reference sequence). The CDR3 consists of 15 residues. Trimming removed 7 bases at V and 2 bases at J, with 16 bases between. CDR3 residues: CASNFWHTSTDTQYF. DNA of the CDR3: TGTGCCAGTAATTTCTGGCACACCTCCACAGATACGCAGTATTTT. Supplemented by reference TRBV19 and TRBJ2-3, the full variable domain reads DGGITQSPKYLFRKEGQNVTLSCEQNLNHDAMYWYRQDPGQGLRLIYYSQIVNDFQKGDIAEGYSVSREKKESFPLTVTSAQKNPTAFYLCASNFWHTSTDTQYFGPGTRLTVL.

The genes are TRBV3-1 (or the pseudogene TRBV3-2) and TRBJ2-1; 9 positions agree with TRBD2. There are 18 residues in the CDR3. Germline CDR1 is LGHDT and CDR2 is YNNKEL (reference sequence). V shed 1 base, J shed 4 bases, and the junction held 11 bases outside the gene matches. DNA for the CDR3: TGTGCCAGCAGCCAAGTGTCCCTAGCGGGACTCAAATACAATGAGCAGTTCTTC. It is translated as CASSQVSLAGLKYNEQFF.

V is TRBV7-8 and J is TRBJ2-3, with a weak D call TRBD2 (5 bases). The CDR3 contains 15 residues. CDR1 and CDR2 (germline): SGHVS, FQNEAQ. Trimming cost V 2 bases and J 3 bases, with 12 bases left between them. As DNA, the CDR3 is TGTGCCAGCAGCTTACCGGGGAGAGGGACAGATACGCAGTATTTT. Protein: CASSLPGRGTDTQYF.

This clone was recorded once. The V gene is TRBV6-5, the J gene TRBJ1-2; D perhaps matches TRBD1 (6 bases). With 5 bases removed from V and 1 base from J, the gap between germline ends came to 11 bases. The CDR3 consists of 14 residues. CDR1 is MNHEY, CDR2 SVGAGI, per germline. This CDR3 is CASSKSQGNYGYTF. The CDR3 DNA reads TGTGCCAGCAGTAAATCACAGGGTAACTATGGCTACACCTTC.

The chain combines TRBV5-6 with TRBJ1-2; no reliable D call. The CDR3 spans 14 residues. Germline CDR1 is SGHDT and CDR2 is YYEEEE. Trimming took 2 bases from V and 1 from J, leaving 9 bases between them. CDR3 nucleotides: TGTGCCAGCAGCTTAGAACGGGTTAACTATGGCTACACCTTC. Translating gives CASSLERVNYGYTF. The whole variable domain, filled in from reference TRBV5-6 and TRBJ1-2, reads DAGVTQSPTHLIKTRGQQVTLRCSPKSGHDTVSWYQQALGQGPQFIFQYYEEEERQRGNFPDRFSGHQFPNYSSELNVNALLLGDSALYLCASSLERVNYGYTFGSGTRLTVV.

This rearrangement joins TRBV6-5 to TRBJ1-4, with 7 bases fitting TRBD1. CDR3 length: 13 amino acids. The germline V gene encodes CDR1 MNHEY and CDR2 SVGAGI. The ends lost 2 bases at V and 8 bases at J; junction bases unmatched: 2. This CDR3 reads CASSYVGGEKLFF. CDR3 sequence (DNA): TGTGCCAGCAGTTACGTAGGGGGCGAAAAACTGTTTTTT.

The gene calls are TRBV5-1 and TRBJ2-5; perhaps TRBD1 as D (5 bases). The V end lost 3 bases, the J end lost 4 bases, and 13 bases lay between the germline ends. The germline CDR1 and CDR2 sequences are SGHRS and YFSETQ. CDR3 length: 14 amino acids. The CDR3 DNA reads as TGCGCCAGCAGCTCCCCAGGGCTGGGAGAGACCCAGTACTTC. Its translation: CASSSPGLGETQYF.

This chain connects TRBV3-1 (or the pseudogene TRBV3-2) to TRBJ1-5; 8 positions agree with TRBD1. CDR3 length: 15 residues. The germline gives CDR1 LGHDT, CDR2 YNNKEL (reference sequence). Trimming took 1 base from V and 4 from J; bases not matched to a gene: 3. CDR3 protein: CASSQAGQENQPQHF. The CDR3 bases are TGTGCCAGCAGCCAAGCGGGACAGGAGAATCAGCCCCAGCATTTT.